This TCR beta chain was obtained from a study of blood T cells in healthy people across ages (dated by TCRdb to between 2014 and 2017). Context from the whole study: In model experiments, roughly one uniquely barcoded TCR beta cDNA molecule per two T cells was captured by template switching. Using deep sequencing normalized with unique cDNA molecular identifiers, the study measured how TCR beta repertoire diversity changes with age. Four age groups were formed from the donors: young (average about 16 years), middle-aged (just under 40), aged (62) and long-lived (less than 85). To avoid experimental bias, donors of different ages were distributed randomly across sequencing lanes. The study analyzed two additional independent replicas of 1 million unique cDNA reads from the same blood draw for two donors, one aged 18 to 29 and one aged 80 or older.

The library relied on 5' RACE. These reads were obtained on an Illumina HiSeq 2500. A second roughly 6 to 12 cycle PCR used a sample-barcoded 5' primer and a J-beta primer mix. A template-switch 5' adaptor carrying 12 random nucleotides introduced a unique molecular identifier onto each TCR beta cDNA molecule. At least 2.5 million CDR3-containing paired-end reads were obtained from each sample. The Mint cDNA synthesis kit, primed by a TRBC-specific oligonucleotide, was used to synthesize first-strand cDNA from all RNA. All cDNA was treated with uracil-DNA glycosylase and then went through a first 18-cycle PCR with the universal primers M1SS and BC2_uni_R. Processing in the source paper ran as follows. Each sample was normalized by randomly selecting 1 million high-quality reads, each carrying a distinct molecular identifier. Reads sharing molecular identifiers were discarded rather than binned into consensus sequences. MiTCR, set to a Q25 quality threshold and the strictest error-elimination algorithm, was used for CDR3 identification, clonotype clustering and error correction. Lower-bound total TCR beta diversity was estimated with a nonparametric unseen species model using Euler transformation. TCRdb reran the public reads through fastp at Q25 and MiXCR, keeping productive beta chains. Each CDR3 protein appears once, grouped with its most common genes and DNA. The V and J calls shown here were made by TCRdb, not taken from the authors' results. The sample contains about 640,000 distinct CDR3 sequences, about 30% of them found a single time. The ten biggest clones cover 15% to 19% of the sample.

With regard to this clonotype: The clone's antigen remains unknown. No quality values exist for individual bases; no much larger clone is one base distant.

What the authors observed across the whole study: There was a strong correlation between observed TCR beta diversity and the percentage of naive T cells measured by flow cytometry. Because donor CMV infection status was unknown, age-related changes in expanded clonotypes were potentially confounded. Compared with the aged group, the long-lived group had more naive CD4+ T cells, fewer expanded clones and increased TCR diversity, a pattern suggesting age selection. Estimates of total diversity from one million sequenced T cells were regarded as lower bounds and underestimates. Since profiling was done on bulk unsorted PBMCs, naive and antigen-experienced compartments could not be conclusively compared. As age increased, observed TCR beta diversity per million T cells dropped in a roughly linear way, and a significant reduction was already evident by age roughly 36.

The donors were some 36 Caucasian individuals from Russia, aged roughly 6 to 100 years, who were systemically healthy. Approximately 9 milliliters of peripheral blood were collected from each donor into EDTA-treated Vacutainer tubes. Ficoll-Paque density-gradient centrifugation was used to isolate PBMCs, with at least 6.5 million per sample. Total RNA, at least 5.5 micrograms per sample, was extracted from PBMCs with Trizol reagent. For every donor, flow cytometry on a PBMC aliquot measured the percentage of naive CD45RAhigh/CD27high T cells. The germline V gene yields SGHTA for CDR1 and FQGNSA for CDR2. The CDR3 covers 15 residues, taking in both the cysteine and the phenylalanine. Kept here is only the CDR3 DNA, which spans 45 bases and is read in frame from base 1.

This receptor was taken from an elderly woman in good health. This chain joins TRBV7-2 to TRBJ2-5; TRBD2 is a weak D gene call, 6 bases matching. Judging by the DNA end, TRBJ2-7 fits better; the J call may be wrong. The source material was blood. The CDR3 is CASSLAGSTPVEQYF. Here is the DNA: TGTGCCAGCAGCTTGGCGGGGTCAACGCCGGTCGAGCAGTACTTC.